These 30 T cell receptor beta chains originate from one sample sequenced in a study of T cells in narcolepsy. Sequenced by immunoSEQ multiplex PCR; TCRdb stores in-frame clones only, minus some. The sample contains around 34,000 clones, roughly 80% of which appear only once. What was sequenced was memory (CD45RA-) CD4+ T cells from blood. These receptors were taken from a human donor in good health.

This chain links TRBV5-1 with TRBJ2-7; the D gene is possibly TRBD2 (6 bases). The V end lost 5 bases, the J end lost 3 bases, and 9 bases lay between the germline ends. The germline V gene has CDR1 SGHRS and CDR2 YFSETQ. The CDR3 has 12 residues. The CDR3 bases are TGCGCCAGCAGTGCGGGACTCTACGAGCAGTACTTC. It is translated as CASSAGLYEQYF. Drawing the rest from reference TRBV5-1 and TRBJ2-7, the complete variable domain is KAGVTQTPRYLIKTRGQQVTLSCSPISGHRSVSWYQQTPGQGLQFLFEYFSETQRNKGNFPGRFSGRQFSNSRSEMNVSTLELGDSALYLCASSAGLYEQYFGPGTRLTVT.

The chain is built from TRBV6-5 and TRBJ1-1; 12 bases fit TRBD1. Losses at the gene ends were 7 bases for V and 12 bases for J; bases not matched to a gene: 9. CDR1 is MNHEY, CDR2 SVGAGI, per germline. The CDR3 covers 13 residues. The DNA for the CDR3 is TGTGCCAGCACGCCTCCGGGACAGGGGGCGCCTTTCTTT. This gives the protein CASTPPGQGAPFF.

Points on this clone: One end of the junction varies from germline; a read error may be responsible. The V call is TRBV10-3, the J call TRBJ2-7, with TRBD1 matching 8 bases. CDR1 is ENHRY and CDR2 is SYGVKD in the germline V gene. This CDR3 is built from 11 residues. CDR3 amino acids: CAISELGTGPF. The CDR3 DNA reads TGTGCCATCAGTGAGTTGGGGACAGGCCCCTTC.

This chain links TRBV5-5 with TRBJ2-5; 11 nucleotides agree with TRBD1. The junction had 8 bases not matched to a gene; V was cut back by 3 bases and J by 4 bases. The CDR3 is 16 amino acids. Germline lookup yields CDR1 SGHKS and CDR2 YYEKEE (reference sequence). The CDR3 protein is CASSSGTGGLTETQYF. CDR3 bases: TGTGCCAGCAGCTCGGGGACAGGGGGACTTACAGAGACCCAGTACTTC. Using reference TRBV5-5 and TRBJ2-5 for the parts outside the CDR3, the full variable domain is DAGVTQSPTHLIKTRGQQVTLRCSPISGHKSVSWYQQVLGQGPQFIFQYYEKEERGRGNFPDRFSARQFPNYSSELNVNALLLGDSALYLCASSSGTGGLTETQYFGPGTRLLVL.

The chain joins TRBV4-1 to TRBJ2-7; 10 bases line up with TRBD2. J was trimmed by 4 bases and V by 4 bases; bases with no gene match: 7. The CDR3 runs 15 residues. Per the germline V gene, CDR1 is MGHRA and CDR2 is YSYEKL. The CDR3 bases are TGCGCCAGCAGCCCCCGGGATAGCGGGAGGTACGAGCAGTACTTC. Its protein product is CASSPRDSGRYEQYF.

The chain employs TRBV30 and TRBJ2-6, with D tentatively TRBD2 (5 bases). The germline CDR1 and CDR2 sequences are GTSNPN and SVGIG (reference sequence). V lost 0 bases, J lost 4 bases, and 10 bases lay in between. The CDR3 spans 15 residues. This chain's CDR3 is CAWSVLGSGANVLTF. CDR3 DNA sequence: TGTGCCTGGAGTGTACTGGGGAGCGGGGCCAACGTCCTGACTTTC.

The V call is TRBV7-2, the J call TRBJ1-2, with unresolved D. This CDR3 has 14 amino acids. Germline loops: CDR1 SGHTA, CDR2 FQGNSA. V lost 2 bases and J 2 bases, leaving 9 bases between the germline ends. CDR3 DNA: TGTGCCAGCAGCTTAAGCCCCAACAACTATGGCTACACCTTC. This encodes CASSLSPNNYGYTF.

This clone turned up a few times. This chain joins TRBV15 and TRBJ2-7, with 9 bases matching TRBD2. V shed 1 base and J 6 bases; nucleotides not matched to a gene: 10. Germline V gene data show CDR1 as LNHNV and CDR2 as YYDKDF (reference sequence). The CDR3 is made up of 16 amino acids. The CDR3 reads CATSRGGSSGSLEQYF. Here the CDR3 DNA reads TGTGCCACCAGCAGAGGCGGGAGTAGCGGGAGTCTCGAGCAGTACTTC.

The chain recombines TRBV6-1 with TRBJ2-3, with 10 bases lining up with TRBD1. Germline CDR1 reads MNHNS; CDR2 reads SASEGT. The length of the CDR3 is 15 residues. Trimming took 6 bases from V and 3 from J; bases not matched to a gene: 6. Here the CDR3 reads CASSEGQGSTDTQYF. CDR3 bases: TGTGCCAGCAGCGAGGGACAGGGGTCGACAGATACGCAGTATTTT.

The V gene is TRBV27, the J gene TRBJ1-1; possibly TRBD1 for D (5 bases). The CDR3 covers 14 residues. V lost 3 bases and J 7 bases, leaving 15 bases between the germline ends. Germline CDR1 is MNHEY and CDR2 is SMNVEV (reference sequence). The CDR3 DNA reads TGTGCCAGCAGTTTGACAGCCTTCGCTCTTGAAGCTTTCTTT. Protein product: CASSLTAFALEAFF.

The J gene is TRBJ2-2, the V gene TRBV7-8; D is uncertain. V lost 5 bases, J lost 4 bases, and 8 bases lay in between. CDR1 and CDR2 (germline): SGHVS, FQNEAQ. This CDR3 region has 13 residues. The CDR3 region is CASSSLGTGELFF. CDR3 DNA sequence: TGTGCCAGCAGCAGCCTAGGCACCGGGGAGCTGTTTTTT.

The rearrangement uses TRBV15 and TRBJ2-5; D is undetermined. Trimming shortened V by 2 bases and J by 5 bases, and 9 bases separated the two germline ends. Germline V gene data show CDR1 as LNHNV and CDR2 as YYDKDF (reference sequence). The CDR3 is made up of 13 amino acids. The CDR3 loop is CATSRSNTETQYF. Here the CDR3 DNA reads TGTGCCACCAGCAGATCGAACACTGAGACCCAGTACTTC.

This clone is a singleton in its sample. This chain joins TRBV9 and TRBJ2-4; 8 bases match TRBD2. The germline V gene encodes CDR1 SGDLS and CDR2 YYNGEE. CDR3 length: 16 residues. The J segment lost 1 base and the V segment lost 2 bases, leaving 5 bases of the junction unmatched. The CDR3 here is CASSVSGIVAKNIQYF. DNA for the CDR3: TGTGCCAGCAGCGTTAGCGGGATCGTCGCCAAAAACATTCAGTACTTC.

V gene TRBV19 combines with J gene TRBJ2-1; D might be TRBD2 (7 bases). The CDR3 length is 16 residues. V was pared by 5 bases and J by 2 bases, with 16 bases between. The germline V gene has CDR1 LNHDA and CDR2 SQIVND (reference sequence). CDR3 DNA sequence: TGTGCCAGTAGTCGCCGTCCGGGGGGCACCTACAATGAGCAGTTCTTC. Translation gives CASSRRPGGTYNEQFF.

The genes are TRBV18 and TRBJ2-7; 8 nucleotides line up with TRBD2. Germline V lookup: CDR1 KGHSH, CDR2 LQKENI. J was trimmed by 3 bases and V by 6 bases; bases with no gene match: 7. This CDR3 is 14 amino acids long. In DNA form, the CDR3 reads TGTGCCAGCTCTCAAAGCGGGAGCGTCTACGAGCAGTACTTC. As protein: CASSQSGSVYEQYF.

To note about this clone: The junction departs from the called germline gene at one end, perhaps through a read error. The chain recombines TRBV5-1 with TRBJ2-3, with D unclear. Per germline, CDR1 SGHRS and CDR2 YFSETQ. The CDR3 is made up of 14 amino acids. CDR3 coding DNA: TGCGCTAGCAGCTTTGCAGGAAACACAGATACGCAGTATTTT. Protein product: CASSFAGNTDTQYF.

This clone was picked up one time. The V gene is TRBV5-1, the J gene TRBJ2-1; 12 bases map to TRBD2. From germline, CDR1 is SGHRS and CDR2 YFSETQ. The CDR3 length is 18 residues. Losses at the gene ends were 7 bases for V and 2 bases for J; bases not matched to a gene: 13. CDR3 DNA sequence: TGCGCCAGCGGGTCGGGACTAGCGGGCACCCTTACCTACAATGAGCAGTTCTTC. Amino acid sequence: CASGSGLAGTLTYNEQFF.

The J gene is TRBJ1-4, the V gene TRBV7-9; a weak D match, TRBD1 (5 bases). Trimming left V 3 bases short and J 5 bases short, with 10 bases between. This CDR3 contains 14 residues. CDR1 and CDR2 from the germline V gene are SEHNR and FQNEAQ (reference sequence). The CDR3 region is CASSFGTANEKLFF. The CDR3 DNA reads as TGTGCCAGCAGCTTCGGGACGGCGAATGAAAAACTGTTTTTT.

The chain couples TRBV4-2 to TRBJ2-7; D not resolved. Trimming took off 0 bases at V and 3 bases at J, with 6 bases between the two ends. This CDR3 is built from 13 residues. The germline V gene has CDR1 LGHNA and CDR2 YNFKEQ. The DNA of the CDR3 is TGTGCCAGCAGCCAAGATCCAGTCTACGAGCAGTACTTC. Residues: CASSQDPVYEQYF.

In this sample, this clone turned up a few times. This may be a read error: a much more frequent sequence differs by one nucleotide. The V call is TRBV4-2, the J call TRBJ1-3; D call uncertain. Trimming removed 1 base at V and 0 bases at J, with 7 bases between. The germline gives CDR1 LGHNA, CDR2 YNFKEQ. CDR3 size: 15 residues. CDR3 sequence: CASSQAPTSGNTIYF. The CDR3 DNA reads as TGTGCCAGCAGCCAAGCACCCACCTCTGGAAACACCATATATTTT.

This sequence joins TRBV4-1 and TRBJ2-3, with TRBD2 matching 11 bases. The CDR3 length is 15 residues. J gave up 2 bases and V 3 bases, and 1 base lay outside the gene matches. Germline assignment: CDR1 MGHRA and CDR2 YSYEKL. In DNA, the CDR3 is TGCGCCAGCAGCCAGACTAGCGGGGCCACAGATACGCAGTATTTT. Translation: CASSQTSGATDTQYF.

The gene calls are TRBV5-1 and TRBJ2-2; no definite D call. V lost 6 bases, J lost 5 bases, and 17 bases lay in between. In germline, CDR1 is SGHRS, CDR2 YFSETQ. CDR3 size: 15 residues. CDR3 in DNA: TGCGCCAGCATCGGTTCGTCACCATCAACCGGGGAGCTGTTTTTT. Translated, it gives CASIGSSPSTGELFF.

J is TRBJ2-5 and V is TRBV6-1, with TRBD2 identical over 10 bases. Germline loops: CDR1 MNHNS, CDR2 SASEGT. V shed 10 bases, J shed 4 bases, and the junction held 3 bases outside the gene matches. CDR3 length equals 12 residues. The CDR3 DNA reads TGTGCCACAACTAGCGGGACAGAGACCCAGTACTTC. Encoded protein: CATTSGTETQYF.

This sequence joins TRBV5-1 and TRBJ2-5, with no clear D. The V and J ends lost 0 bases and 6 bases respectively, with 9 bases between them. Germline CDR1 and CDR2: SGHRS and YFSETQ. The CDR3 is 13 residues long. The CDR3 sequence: CASSLGGQKTQYF. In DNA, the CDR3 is TGCGCCAGCAGCTTGGGGGGTCAAAAGACCCAGTACTTC. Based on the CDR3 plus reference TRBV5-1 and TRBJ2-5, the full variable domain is KAGVTQTPRYLIKTRGQQVTLSCSPISGHRSVSWYQQTPGQGLQFLFEYFSETQRNKGNFPGRFSGRQFSNSRSEMNVSTLELGDSALYLCASSLGGQKTQYFGPGTRLLVL.

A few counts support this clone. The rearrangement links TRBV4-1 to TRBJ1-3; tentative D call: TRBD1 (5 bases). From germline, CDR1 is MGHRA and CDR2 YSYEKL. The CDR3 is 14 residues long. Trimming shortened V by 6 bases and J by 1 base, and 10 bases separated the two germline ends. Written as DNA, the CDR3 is TGCGCCAGCAGAACCCCAGGGTCTGGAAACACCATATATTTT. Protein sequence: CASRTPGSGNTIYF.

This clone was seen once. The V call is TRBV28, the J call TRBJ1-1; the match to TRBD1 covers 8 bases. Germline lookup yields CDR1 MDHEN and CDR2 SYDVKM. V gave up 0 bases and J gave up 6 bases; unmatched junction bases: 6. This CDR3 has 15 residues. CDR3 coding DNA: TGTGCCAGCAGTTTATGGCAGGGGGCTAACGCTGAAGCTTTCTTT. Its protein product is CASSLWQGANAEAFF.

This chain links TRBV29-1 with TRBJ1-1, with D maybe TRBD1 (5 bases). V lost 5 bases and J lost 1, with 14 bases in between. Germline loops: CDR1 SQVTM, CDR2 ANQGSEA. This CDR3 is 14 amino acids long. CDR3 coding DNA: TGCAGCGTTCAGGCGGGACTGGGGAACACTGAAGCTTTCTTT. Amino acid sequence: CSVQAGLGNTEAFF.

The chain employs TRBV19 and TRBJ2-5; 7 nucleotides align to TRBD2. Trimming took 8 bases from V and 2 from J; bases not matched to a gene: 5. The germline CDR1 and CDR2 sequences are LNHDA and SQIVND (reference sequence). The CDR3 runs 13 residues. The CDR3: CASGNGGQETQYF. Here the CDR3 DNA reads TGTGCCAGTGGGAACGGGGGGCAAGAGACCCAGTACTTC. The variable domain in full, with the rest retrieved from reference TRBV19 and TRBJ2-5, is DGGITQSPKYLFRKEGQNVTLSCEQNLNHDAMYWYRQDPGQGLRLIYYSQIVNDFQKGDIAEGYSVSREKKESFPLTVTSAQKNPTAFYLCASGNGGQETQYFGPGTRLLVL.

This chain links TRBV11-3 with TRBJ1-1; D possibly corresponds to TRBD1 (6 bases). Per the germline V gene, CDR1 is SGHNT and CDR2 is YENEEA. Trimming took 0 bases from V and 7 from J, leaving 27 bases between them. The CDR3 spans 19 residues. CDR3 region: CASSLDRSWERTGRSEAFF. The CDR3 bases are TGTGCCAGCAGCTTAGATCGGAGTTGGGAGCGTACAGGGCGTAGTGAAGCTTTCTTT.

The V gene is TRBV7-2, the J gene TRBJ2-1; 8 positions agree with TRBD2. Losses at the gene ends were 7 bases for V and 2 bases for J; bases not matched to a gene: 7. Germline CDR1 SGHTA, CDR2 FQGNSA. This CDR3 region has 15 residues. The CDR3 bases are TGTGCCAGCACCATTACTAGCGGCACCTACAATGAGCAGTTCTTC. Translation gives CASTITSGTYNEQFF.